The rows below give T cell receptor beta chains drawn from one sample of a study of blood T cell repertoires in COVID-19. Assay: immunoSEQ multiplex PCR; the TCRdb copy retains only in-frame clones and omits some. The sample holds roughly 240,000 clones, roughly 88% seen once. What was sequenced was peripheral blood. The source of these receptors is a woman aged 80 or over with COVID-19, enrolled during active disease. Both conserved end residues are part of each CDR3. D genes are given only for firm matches. The size entry is marked missing in some rows and otherwise reads once, few, many or a size class.

j_call	clone_size	d_call	v_call	cdr3_nt	cdr3_aa
TRBJ2-1	NA	NA	TRBV7-3	TGTGCCAGCAGCTTTCAGTGGGCCCCCGCGAATGAGCAGTTCTTC	CASSFQWAPANEQFF
TRBJ2-2	NA	TRBD2	TRBV5-1	TGCGCCAGCAGGCTAGCGGGGGGAAACACCGGGGAGCTGTTTTTT	CASRLAGGNTGELFF
TRBJ1-6	NA	TRBD1	TRBV6-5	TGTGCCAGCAGGGGGACAGTCGCTAGTAATTCACCCCTCCACTTT	CASRGTVASNSPLHF
TRBJ1-6	NA	NA	TRBV27	TGTGCCAGCAGTCGGACAGAATTAAATAATTCACCCCTCCACTTT	CASSRTELNNSPLHF
TRBJ1-5	NA	TRBD1	TRBV6-6	TGTGCCAGCAGTCGGACAGGGGTTCAGCCCCAGCATTTT	CASSRTGVQPQHF
TRBJ1-2	once	NA	TRBV12-3/TRBV12-4	TGTGCCAGCAGTTTTCGACTCTATGGCTACACCTTC	CASSFRLYGYTF
TRBJ1-3	once	NA	TRBV6-5	TGTGCCAGCAGTACCCTGGCAGGGGAAAACACCATATATTTT	CASSTLAGENTIYF
TRBJ1-2	NA	NA	TRBV27	TGTGCCAGCAGTTTATTCTACAGGGCCTCGGATGGCTACACCTTC	CASSLFYRASDGYTF
TRBJ2-5	NA	NA	TRBV6-5	TGTGCCAGCATCGAAACCCGAGAAGAGACCCAGTACTTC	CASIETREETQYF
TRBJ2-6	NA	TRBD1	TRBV10-1	TGCGCCAGGTCCGGGACAGGGGACTCTGGGGCCAACGTCCTGACTTTC	CARSGTGDSGANVLTF
TRBJ1-4	few	NA	TRBV15	TGTGCCACCAGCAGTCCGGGATTTAGCATGGGGAAGGAAAAACTGTTTTTT	CATSSPGFSMGKEKLFF
TRBJ1-1	NA	TRBD1	TRBV18	TGTGCCAGCTCACCAACATCACAGGGGGCCGGTATCACTGAAGCTTTCTTT	CASSPTSQGAGITEAFF
TRBJ2-1	NA	NA	TRBV6-5	TGTGCCAGCAAGGGCGCGGGGATTGGGTACAATGAGCAGTTCTTC	CASKGAGIGYNEQFF
TRBJ2-5	NA	NA	TRBV2	TGTGCCAGCAGTGAAGTACTTTTGACTTACCAAGAGACCCAGTACTTC	CASSEVLLTYQETQYF
TRBJ1-2	few	NA	TRBV5-1	TGCGCCAGCAGCTTAACCCCAGGGACTAACTATGGCTACACCTTC	CASSLTPGTNYGYTF
TRBJ2-7	NA	TRBD1	TRBV6-2/TRBV6-3	TGTGCCAGCAGCACCTGGACAGGGAACCACGAGCAGTACTTC	CASSTWTGNHEQYF
TRBJ2-3	NA	NA	TRBV19	TGTGCCAGTAGTTCCTCGGGACTCACAGGCGGAGATACGCAGTATTTT	CASSSSGLTGGDTQYF
TRBJ1-2	NA	TRBD1	TRBV19	TGTGCCAGTAGTTTCCGGGACAGGGGCGGCTACACCTTC	CASSFRDRGGYTF
TRBJ1-1	NA	NA	TRBV18	TGTGCCAGCTCACCACTTGCGGGGGTGAACACTGAAGCTTTCTTT	CASSPLAGVNTEAFF
TRBJ2-1	NA	TRBD2	TRBV11-3	TGTGCCAGCAGCTTAGTTGGGACTAGCGGGAGCTCCTACAATGAGCAGTTCTTC	CASSLVGTSGSSYNEQFF
TRBJ1-5	NA	TRBD1	TRBV18	TGTGCCAGCTCGGCCCAGGCGACAGGGGTGGGCAATCAGCCCCAGCATTTT	CASSAQATGVGNQPQHF
TRBJ1-2	NA	TRBD1	TRBV30	TGTGCCTGGAGAAACCGCCGGGGACAGGCGAGCGCTTATGGCTACACCTTC	CAWRNRRGQASAYGYTF
TRBJ1-5	few	NA	TRBV2	TGTGCCAGCAGTGAAAACGGGGGCAATCAGCCCCAGCATTTT	CASSENGGNQPQHF
TRBJ2-6	NA	NA	TRBV19	TGTGCCAGTAGGAGACAGGAGTACGGGGCCAACGTCCTGACTTTC	CASRRQEYGANVLTF
TRBJ2-2	NA	TRBD2	TRBV19	TGTGCCAGTAGTATCCCCGGACTAGCGGGGGGGTCTGGGGAGCTGTTTTTT	CASSIPGLAGGSGELFF
TRBJ1-4	NA	NA	TRBV27	TGTGCCAGCAGTTTGGACGGGGATGAAAAACTGTTTTTT	CASSLDGDEKLFF
TRBJ2-5	NA	NA	TRBV7-9	TGTGCCAGCAGCGGCGGCCTAGCAGTCATAGAGACCCAGTACTTC	CASSGGLAVIETQYF